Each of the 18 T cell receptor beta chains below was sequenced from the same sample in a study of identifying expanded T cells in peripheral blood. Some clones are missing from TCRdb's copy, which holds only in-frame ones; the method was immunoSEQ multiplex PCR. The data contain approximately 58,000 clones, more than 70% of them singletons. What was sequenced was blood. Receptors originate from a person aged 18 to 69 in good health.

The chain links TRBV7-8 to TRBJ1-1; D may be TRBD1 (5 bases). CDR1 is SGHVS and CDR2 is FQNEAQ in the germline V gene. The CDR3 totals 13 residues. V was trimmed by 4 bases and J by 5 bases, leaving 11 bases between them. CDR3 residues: CASSSSRETEAFF. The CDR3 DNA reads TGTGCCAGCAGCTCGTCCAGGGAGACTGAAGCTTTCTTT.

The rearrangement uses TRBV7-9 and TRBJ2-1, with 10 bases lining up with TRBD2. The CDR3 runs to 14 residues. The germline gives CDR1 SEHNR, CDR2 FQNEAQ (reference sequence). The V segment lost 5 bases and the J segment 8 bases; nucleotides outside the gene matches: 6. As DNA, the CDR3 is TGTGCCAGCAGCCTCTGGACTAGCGGCGATGAGCAGTTCTTC. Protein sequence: CASSLWTSGDEQFF.

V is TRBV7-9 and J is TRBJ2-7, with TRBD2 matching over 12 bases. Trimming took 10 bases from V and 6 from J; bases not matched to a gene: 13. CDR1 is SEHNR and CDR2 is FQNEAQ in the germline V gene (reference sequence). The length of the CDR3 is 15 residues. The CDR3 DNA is TGTGCCACCGAGATCCAGCTAGCGGGAGGGGGCGAGCAGTACTTC. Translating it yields CATEIQLAGGGEQYF. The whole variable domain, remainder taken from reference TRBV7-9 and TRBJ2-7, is DTGVSQNPRHKITKRGQNVTFRCDPISEHNRLYWYRQTLGQGPEFLTYFQNEAQLEKSRLLSDRFSAERPKGSFSTLEIQRTEQGDSAMYLCATEIQLAGGGEQYFGPGTRLTVT.

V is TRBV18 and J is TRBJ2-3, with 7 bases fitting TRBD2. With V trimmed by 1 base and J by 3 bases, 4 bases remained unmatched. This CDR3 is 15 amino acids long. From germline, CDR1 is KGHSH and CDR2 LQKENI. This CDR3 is CASSPLSGVTDTQYF. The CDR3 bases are TGTGCCAGCTCACCACTCAGCGGGGTAACAGATACGCAGTATTTT.

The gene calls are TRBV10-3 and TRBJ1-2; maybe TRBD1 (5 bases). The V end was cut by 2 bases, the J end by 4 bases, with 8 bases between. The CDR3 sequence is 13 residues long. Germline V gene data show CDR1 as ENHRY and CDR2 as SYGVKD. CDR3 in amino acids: CAISEVQGYGYTF. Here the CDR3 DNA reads TGTGCCATCAGTGAGGTCCAGGGCTATGGCTACACCTTC.

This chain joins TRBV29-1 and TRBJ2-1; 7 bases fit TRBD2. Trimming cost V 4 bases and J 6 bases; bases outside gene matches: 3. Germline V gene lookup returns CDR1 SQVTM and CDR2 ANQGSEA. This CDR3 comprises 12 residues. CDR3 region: CSVGGGRNEQFF. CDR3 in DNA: TGCAGCGTTGGGGGGGGTCGCAATGAGCAGTTCTTC.

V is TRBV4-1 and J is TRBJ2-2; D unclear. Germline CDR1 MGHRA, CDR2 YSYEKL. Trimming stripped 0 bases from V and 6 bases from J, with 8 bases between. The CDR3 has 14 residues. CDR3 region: CASSQDPGPGELFF. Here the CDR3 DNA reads TGCGCCAGCAGCCAAGATCCCGGGCCCGGGGAGCTGTTTTTT.

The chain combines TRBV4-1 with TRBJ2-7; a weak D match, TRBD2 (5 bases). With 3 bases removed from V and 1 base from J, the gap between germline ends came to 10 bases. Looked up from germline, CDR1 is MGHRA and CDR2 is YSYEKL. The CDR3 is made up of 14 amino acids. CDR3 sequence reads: CASSQTWTSYEQYF. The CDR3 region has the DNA TGCGCCAGCAGCCAGACCTGGACTTCCTACGAGCAGTACTTC.

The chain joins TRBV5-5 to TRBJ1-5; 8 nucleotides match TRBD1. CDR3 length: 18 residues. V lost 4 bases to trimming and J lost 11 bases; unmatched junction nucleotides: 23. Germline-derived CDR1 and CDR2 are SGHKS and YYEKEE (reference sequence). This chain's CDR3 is CASSPQRPETGEGRAQHF. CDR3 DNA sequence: TGTGCCAGCAGCCCTCAACGTCCCGAGACAGGGGAAGGTCGAGCCCAGCATTTT.

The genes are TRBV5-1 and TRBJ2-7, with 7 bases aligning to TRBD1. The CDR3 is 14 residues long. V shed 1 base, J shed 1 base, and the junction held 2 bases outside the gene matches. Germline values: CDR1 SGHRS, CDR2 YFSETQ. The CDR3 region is CASSLRGPSYEQYF. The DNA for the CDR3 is TGCGCCAGCAGCTTGAGGGGGCCGTCCTACGAGCAGTACTTC.

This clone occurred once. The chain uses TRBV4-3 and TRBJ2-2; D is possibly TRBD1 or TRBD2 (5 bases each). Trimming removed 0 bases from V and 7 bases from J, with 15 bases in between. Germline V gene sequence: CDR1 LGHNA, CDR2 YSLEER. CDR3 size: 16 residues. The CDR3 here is CASSQEGTHDIGELFF. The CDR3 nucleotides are TGCGCCAGCAGCCAAGAAGGGACCCACGACATCGGGGAGCTGTTTTTT.

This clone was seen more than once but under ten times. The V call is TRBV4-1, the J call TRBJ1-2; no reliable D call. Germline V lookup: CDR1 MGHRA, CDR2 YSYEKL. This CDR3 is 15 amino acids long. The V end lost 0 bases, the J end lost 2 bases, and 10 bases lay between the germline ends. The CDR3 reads CASSQDRGVNYGYTF. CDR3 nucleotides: TGCGCCAGCAGCCAAGATCGCGGGGTAAACTATGGCTACACCTTC.

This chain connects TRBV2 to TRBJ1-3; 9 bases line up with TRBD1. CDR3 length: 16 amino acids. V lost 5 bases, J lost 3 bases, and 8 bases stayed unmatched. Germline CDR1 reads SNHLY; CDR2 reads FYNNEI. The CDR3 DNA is TGTGCCAGCAGTCTAAGCACAGGGGGCAGTGGAAACACCATATATTTT. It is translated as CASSLSTGGSGNTIYF.

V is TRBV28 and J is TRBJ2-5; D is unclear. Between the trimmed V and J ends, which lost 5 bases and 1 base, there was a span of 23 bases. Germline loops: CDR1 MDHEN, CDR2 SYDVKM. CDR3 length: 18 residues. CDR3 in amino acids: CASSPPIGTEPSQETQYF. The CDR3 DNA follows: TGTGCCAGCAGTCCCCCCATCGGCACAGAACCATCCCAAGAGACCCAGTACTTC.

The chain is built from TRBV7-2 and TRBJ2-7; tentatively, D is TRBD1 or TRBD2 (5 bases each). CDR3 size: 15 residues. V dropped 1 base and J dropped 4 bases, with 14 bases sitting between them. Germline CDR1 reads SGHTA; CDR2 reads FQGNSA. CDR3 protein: CASSLGGSGGYEQYF. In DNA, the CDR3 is TGTGCCAGCAGCTTAGGGGGGAGCGGAGGTTACGAGCAGTACTTC.

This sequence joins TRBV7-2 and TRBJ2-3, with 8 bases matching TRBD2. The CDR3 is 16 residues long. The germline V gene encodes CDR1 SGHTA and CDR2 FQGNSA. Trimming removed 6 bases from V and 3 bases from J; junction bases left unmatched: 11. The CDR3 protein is CASSFLSRGVTDTQYF. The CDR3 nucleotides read TGTGCCAGCAGTTTCCTTTCGCGGGGGGTAACAGATACGCAGTATTTT.

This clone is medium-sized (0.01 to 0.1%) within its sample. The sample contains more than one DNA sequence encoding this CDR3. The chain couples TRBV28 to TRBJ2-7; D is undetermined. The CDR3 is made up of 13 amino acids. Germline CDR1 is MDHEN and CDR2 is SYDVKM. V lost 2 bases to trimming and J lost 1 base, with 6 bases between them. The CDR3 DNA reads TGTGCCAGCAGTTTAGTGGAATCCTACGAGCAGTACTTC. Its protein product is CASSLVESYEQYF.

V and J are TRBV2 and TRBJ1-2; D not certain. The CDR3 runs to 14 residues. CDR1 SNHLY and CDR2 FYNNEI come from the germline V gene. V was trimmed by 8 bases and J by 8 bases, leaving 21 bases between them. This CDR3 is CASGSGSPFEGYTF. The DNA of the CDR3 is TGTGCCAGCGGGTCAGGTTCCCCTTTTGAAGGCTACACCTTC.